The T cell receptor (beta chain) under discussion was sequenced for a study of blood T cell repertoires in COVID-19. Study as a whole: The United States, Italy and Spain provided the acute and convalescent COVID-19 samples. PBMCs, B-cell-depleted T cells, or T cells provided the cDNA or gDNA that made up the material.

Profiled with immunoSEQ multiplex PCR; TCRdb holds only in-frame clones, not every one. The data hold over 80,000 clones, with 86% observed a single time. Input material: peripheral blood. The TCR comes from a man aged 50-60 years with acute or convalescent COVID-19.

The CDR3 region is CASSYTLGLAGDNKNEQFF. Written as DNA, the CDR3 is TGTGCCAGCAGTTACACTCTGGGGTTAGCGGGAGATAACAAGAATGAGCAGTTCTTC. V usage is TRBV6-2 or TRBV6-3 and J usage is TRBJ2-1, with TRBD2 identical over 9 bases. V trimming: 2 bases; J trimming: 7 bases; junction bases outside the gene matches: 18. The CDR3 runs to 19 residues. CDR1 and CDR2 from the germline V gene are MNHEY and SVGEGT.